The entry below gives a single TCR beta chain sequence along with its context. Other DNA sequences of this sample code for an identical CDR3. This sample is part of a study of shared clonotypes between healthy human individuals. The germline V gene has CDR1 LNHDA and CDR2 SQIVND (reference sequence). The CDR3 has 13 amino acids. V trimming: 4 bases; J trimming: 4 bases; junction bases outside the gene matches: 3. Sequencing was performed with immunoSEQ multiplex PCR; in TCRdb, only in-frame clones are kept and a portion is missing. The table has 1.4 million to 1.5 million clones, roughly 96% seen once.

Sequenced input: naive CD4+ T cells sorted from blood. Subset meaning: CD45RA+ positively selected. The V and J genes are TRBV19 and TRBJ2-7, with 8 bases identical to TRBD1. The TCR comes from a man aged 30 to 45 in good health. The chain's CDR3 is CASSRDRTYEQYF. CDR3 sequence (DNA): TGTGCCAGTAGTAGGGACAGGACTTACGAGCAGTACTTC.